This T cell receptor (beta chain) was sequenced in a study of T cell repertoires in cytomegalovirus infection. About the study: TCR beta signatures that were public indicated CMV infection and matching HLA type.

This clonotype was counted at least ten times. CDR1 and CDR2 from the germline V gene are SGHTA and FQGNSA. V shed 1 base, J shed 2 bases, and the junction held 2 bases outside the gene matches. This CDR3 contains 14 residues. TCRdb re-analysed the reads in MiXCR, keeping a single row per CDR3 protein. The sample has around 290,000 distinct CDR3 sequences; around 25% are singletons. V and J are TRBV7-2 and TRBJ2-7, with TRBD2 matching 7 bases. Sequenced material: PBMCs. The sequence was collected from a human donor in good health (CMV status not recorded). Some clones in this sample may be carry-over from other donors' samples. The CDR3 DNA sequence: TGTGCCAGCAGCTTAGGAGGGAGGGCCTACGAGCAGTACTTC. Translation: CASSLGGRAYEQYF.